Shown below are 10 T cell receptor beta chains from a single sample sequenced in a study of prognosis after radiotherapy for stage I lung cancer (dated by TCRdb to the early 2020s). Data came from an Illumina HiSeq 3000. Two rounds of multiplex PCR were performed to amplify the TCR beta CDR3 region from genomic DNA. In the first PCR round, primers specific to each TRBV and TRBJ gene were used, and the primer sequences were filed in Chinese patent CN105087789A. The public reads were quality trimmed at Q25 with fastp and then assembled into clones with MiXCR by TCRdb, keeping productive beta chains. Here each entry gathers all rows of one CDR3 protein and keeps the most common genes and DNA. The sample data list about 24,000 distinct CDR3 sequences, and 35% to 40% of these were observed just once. The ten top clones hold less than 65% of the sample. The sample in question was PBMCs, obtained before or after stereotactic body radiation therapy (not recorded which). Receptors were obtained from a donor at least 50 years old with non-small cell lung cancer.

Notes on this clonotype: Being one base from a much bigger clone, this may be a read error. This chain links TRBV30 with TRBJ1-3; D might be TRBD1 (5 bases). This CDR3 has 16 amino acids. Germline V lookup: CDR1 GTSNPN, CDR2 SVGIG (reference sequence). The ends were cut back, 0 bases at V and 0 bases at J, with 12 bases in the middle. CDR3 bases: TGTGCCTGGAGTGTTGACAGTGGAGGCTCTGGAAACACCATATATTTT. Its protein product is CAWSVDSGGSGNTIYF.

Points on this clonotype: A single base separates this from a much larger clone, so it may be a read error. The chain has TRBV3-1 and TRBJ1-2; D is possibly TRBD1 (5 bases). Germline-derived CDR1 and CDR2 are LGHDT and YNNKEL (reference sequence). The CDR3 consists of 12 residues. This CDR3 is CASIQAGSGYTF. CDR3 coding DNA: TGTGCCAGCATCCAAGCAGGGTCCGGCTACACCTTC.

This clonotype was recorded at least ten times. V gene TRBV28 combines with J gene TRBJ1-5; D is possibly TRBD1 (6 bases). The germline V gene encodes CDR1 MDHEN and CDR2 SYDVKM. V was clipped by 6 bases and J by 5 bases, with 14 bases between them. The CDR3 contains 14 residues. The CDR3 is CASRRRQVHQPQHF. The DNA for the CDR3 is TGTGCCAGCAGGCGCAGACAGGTCCATCAGCCCCAGCATTTT.

This clonotype occurred many times. The gene calls are TRBV6-5 and TRBJ1-1, with D maybe TRBD1 (5 bases). With 2 bases removed from V and 8 bases from J, the gap between germline ends came to 9 bases. The V gene's germline CDR1 is MNHEY and CDR2 SVGAGI. The CDR3 totals 12 residues. The CDR3 is CASSYRRGEAFF. The CDR3, as DNA: TGTGCCAGCAGTTACAGAAGGGGAGAAGCTTTCTTT.

The gene calls are TRBV11-3 and TRBJ2-7; D is perhaps TRBD2 (6 bases). Trimming stripped 6 bases from V and 4 bases from J, with 19 bases between. The CDR3 runs 15 residues. CDR1 is SGHNT, CDR2 YENEEA, per germline. The CDR3: CASSLRDSSFYEQYF. CDR3 DNA: TGTGCCAGCAGTCTCCGGGACTCCTCTTTTTACGAGCAGTACTTC.

Regarding this clonotype: Given a much more abundant clone one base away, this may be a read error. The rearrangement links TRBV29-1 to TRBJ1-1, with D possibly TRBD1 on 5 matching bases. Trimming cost V 0 bases and J 2 bases, with 16 bases left between them. Per germline, CDR1 SQVTM and CDR2 ANQGSEA. This CDR3 is built from 16 residues. The CDR3 DNA reads TGCAGCGTTGAAGACGGGACCACTGGACCTAACACTGAAGCTTTCTTT. Its protein product is CSVEDGTTGPNTEAFF.

The V and J genes are TRBV5-1 and TRBJ2-2, with no clear D. Germline CDR1 SGHRS, CDR2 YFSETQ. This CDR3 has 15 residues. V was shortened by 0 bases and J by 3 bases, with 9 bases between the two germline ends. The CDR3, as DNA: TGCGCCAGCAGCTTGGGCGGTGGCGACACCGGGGAGCTGTTTTTT. As protein: CASSLGGGDTGELFF.

At least ten counts were recorded for this clonotype. This may arise from a read error, as a much more abundant clone is one base away. The final CDR3 position lacks the conserved phenylalanine or tryptophan, pointing to a likely read error. V is TRBV24-1 and J is TRBJ2-1; TRBD2 matches at 8 bases. Germline CDR1 and CDR2: KGHDR and SFDVKD. The junction had 10 bases not matched to a gene; V was cut back by 2 bases and J by 8 bases. The CDR3 consists of 16 residues. The CDR3 region is CATSDWTSPLRDEQFL. The CDR3 region has the DNA TGTGCCACCAGTGATTGGACTAGCCCGCTAAGGGATGAGCAGTTCCTC.

In regard to this clonotype: Relative to the germline gene, one junction end is altered; a read error may explain this. The chain's CDR3 is CTSSIRTWGYQPQHF. The CDR3 DNA sequence: TGTACCAGTAGTATACGGACATGGGGCTATCAGCCCCAGCATTTT. This chain joins TRBV19 and TRBJ1-5, with a tentative D call TRBD1 (5 bases). The CDR3 consists of 15 residues. Per the germline V gene, CDR1 is LNHDA and CDR2 is SQIVND (reference sequence).

This clonotype was counted at least ten times. V usage is TRBV11-2 and J usage is TRBJ2-2; D might be TRBD1 (5 bases). The CDR3 runs 15 residues. CDR1 is SGHAT and CDR2 is FQNNGV in the germline V gene. V was trimmed by 2 bases and J by 4 bases, leaving 11 bases between them. The CDR3 DNA sequence: TGTGCCAGCAGCTTAAACCCGACAGCCACCGGGGAGCTGTTTTTT. This gives the protein CASSLNPTATGELFF.